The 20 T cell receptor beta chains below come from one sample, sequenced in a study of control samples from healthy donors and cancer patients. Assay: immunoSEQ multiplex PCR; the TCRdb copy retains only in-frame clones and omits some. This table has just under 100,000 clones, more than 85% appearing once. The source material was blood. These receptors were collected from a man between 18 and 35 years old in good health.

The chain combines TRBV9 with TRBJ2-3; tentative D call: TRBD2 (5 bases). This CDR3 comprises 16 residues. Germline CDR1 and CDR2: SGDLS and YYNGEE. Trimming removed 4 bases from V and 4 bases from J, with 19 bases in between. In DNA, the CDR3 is TGTGCCAGCAGCCCAGAGGGTGGAGTTTCCGCAGATACGCAGTATTTT. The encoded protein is CASSPEGGVSADTQYF.

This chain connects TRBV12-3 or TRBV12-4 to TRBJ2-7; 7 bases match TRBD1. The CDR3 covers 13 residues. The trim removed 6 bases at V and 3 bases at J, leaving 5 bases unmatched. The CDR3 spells CASRKTGIYEQYF. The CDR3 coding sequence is TGTGCCAGCAGGAAGACAGGGATCTACGAGCAGTACTTC.

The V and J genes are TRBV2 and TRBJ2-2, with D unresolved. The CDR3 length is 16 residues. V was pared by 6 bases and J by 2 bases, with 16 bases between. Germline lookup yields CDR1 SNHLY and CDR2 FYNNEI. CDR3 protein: CASRRGPETNTGELFF. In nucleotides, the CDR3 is TGTGCCAGCAGAAGAGGACCCGAAACTAACACCGGGGAGCTGTTTTTT. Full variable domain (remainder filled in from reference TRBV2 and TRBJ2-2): EPEVTQTPSHQVTQMGQEVILRCVPISNHLYFYWYRQILGQKVEFLVSFYNNEISEKSEIFDDQFSVERPDGSNFTLKIRSTKLEDSAMYFCASRRGPETNTGELFFGEGSRLTVL.

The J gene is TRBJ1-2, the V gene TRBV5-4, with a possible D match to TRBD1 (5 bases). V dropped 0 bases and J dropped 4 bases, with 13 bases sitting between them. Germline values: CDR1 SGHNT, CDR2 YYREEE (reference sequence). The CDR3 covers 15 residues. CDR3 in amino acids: CASSLAGLGPYGYTF. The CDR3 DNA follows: TGTGCCAGCAGCTTGGCTGGGTTGGGGCCCTATGGCTACACCTTC.

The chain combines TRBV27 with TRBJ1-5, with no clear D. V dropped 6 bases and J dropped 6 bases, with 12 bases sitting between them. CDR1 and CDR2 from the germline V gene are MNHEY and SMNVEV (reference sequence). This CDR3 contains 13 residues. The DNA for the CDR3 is TGTGCCAGCAGGGTAGGGATTGGTCAGCCCCAGCATTTT. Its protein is CASRVGIGQPQHF.

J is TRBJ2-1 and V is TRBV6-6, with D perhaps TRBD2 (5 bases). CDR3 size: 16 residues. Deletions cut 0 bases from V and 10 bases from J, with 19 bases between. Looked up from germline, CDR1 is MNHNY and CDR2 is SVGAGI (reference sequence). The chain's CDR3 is CASSYSRQQSRGEQFF. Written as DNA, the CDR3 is TGTGCCAGCAGTTACTCAAGGCAACAGTCCCGCGGGGAGCAGTTCTTC.

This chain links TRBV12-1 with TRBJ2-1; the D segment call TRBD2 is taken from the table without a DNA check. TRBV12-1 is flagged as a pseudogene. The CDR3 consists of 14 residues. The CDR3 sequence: CASSFVTSFGEQFF. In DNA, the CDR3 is TGTGCCAGCAGCTTTGTGACTAGCTTTGGTGAGCAGTTCTTC.

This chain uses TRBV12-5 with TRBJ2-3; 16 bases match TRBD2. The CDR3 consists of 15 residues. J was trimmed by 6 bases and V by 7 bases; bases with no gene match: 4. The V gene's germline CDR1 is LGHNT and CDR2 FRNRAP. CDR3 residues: CASAPGLAGGDTQYF. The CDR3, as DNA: TGTGCTAGTGCCCCGGGACTAGCGGGGGGGGATACGCAGTATTTT.

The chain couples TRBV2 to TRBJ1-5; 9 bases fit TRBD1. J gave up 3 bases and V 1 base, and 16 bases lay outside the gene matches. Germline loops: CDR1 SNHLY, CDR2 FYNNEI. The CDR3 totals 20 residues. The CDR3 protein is CASSEVGVGQGIYVNQPQHF. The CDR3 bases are TGTGCCAGCAGTGAAGTGGGAGTGGGACAGGGAATATATGTCAATCAGCCCCAGCATTTT.

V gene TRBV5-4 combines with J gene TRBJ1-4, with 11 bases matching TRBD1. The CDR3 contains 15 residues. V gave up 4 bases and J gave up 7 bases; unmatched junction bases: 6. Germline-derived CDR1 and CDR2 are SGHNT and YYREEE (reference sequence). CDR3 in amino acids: CASSPADRGLEKLFF. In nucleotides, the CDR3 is TGTGCCAGCAGCCCAGCGGACAGGGGGCTTGAAAAACTGTTTTTT.

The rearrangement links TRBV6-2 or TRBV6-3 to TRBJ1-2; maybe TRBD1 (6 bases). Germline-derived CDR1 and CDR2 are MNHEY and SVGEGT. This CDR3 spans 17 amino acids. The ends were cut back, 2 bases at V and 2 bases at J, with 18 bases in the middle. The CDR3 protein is CASSYASRGARNYGYTF. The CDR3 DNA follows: TGTGCCAGCAGTTACGCTTCCCGGGGGGCGAGGAACTATGGCTACACCTTC.

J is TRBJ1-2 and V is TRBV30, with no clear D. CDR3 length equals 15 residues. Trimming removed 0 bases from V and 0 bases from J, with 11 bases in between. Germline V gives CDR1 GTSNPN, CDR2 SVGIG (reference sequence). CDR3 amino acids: CAWSVSGTANYGYTF. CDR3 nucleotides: TGTGCCTGGAGTGTAAGTGGTACAGCTAACTATGGCTACACCTTC. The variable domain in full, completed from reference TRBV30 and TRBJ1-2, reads SQTIHQWPATLVQPVGSPLSLECTVEGTSNPNLYWYRQAAGRGLQLLFYSVGIGQISSEVPQNLSASRPQDRQFILSSKKLLLSDSGFYLCAWSVSGTANYGYTFGSGTRLTVV.

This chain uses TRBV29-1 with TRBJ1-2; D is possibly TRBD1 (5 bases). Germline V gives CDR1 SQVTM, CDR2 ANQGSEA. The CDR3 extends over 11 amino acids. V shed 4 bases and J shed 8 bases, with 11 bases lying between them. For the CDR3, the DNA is TGCAGCGTTGCGCAGGGAGGAGGCTACACCTTC. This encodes CSVAQGGGYTF.

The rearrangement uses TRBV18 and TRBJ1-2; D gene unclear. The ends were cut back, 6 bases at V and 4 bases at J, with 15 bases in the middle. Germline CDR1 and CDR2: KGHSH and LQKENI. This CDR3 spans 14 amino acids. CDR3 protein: CASSGLQNFYGYTF. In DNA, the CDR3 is TGTGCCAGCTCTGGCCTTCAGAATTTCTATGGCTACACCTTC.

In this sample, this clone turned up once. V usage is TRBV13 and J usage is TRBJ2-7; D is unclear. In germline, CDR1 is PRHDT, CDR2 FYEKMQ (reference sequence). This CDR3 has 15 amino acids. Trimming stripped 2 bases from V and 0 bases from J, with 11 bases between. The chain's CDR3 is CASSLTSTISYEQYF. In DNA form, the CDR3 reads TGTGCCAGCAGCTTAACGTCCACGATCTCCTACGAGCAGTACTTC.

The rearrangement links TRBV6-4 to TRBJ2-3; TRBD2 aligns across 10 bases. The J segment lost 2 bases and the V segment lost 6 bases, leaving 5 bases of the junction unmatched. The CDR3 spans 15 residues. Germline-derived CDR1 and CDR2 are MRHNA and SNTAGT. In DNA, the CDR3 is TGTGCCAGCAGCACTAGCGGGGCGTTCACAGATACGCAGTATTTT. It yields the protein CASSTSGAFTDTQYF.

The CDR3, as DNA: TGTGCCAGCAGTGCCACAGGGGCCGAGGACACTGAAGCTTTCTTT. The encoded protein is CASSATGAEDTEAFF. The gene calls are TRBV2 and TRBJ1-1; 7 bases match TRBD1. V trimming: 4 bases; J trimming: 3 bases; junction bases outside the gene matches: 8. The CDR3 has 15 amino acids. Germline V gene data show CDR1 as SNHLY and CDR2 as FYNNEI.

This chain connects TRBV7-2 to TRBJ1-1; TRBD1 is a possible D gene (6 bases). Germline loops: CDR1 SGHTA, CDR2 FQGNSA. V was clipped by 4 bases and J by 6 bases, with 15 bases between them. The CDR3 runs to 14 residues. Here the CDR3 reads CASSYLNRDAEAFF. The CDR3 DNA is TGTGCCAGCAGCTATCTCAACAGGGACGCTGAAGCTTTCTTT.

Here the CDR3 reads CASGLDRFEQYF. CDR3 nucleotide sequence: TGTGCTAGTGGTTTGGACAGATTCGAGCAGTACTTC. The gene calls are TRBV12-5 and TRBJ2-7; the D is unclear. Per the germline V gene, CDR1 is LGHNT and CDR2 is FRNRAP. V lost 1 base and J 6 bases, leaving 7 bases between the germline ends. This CDR3 comprises 12 residues.

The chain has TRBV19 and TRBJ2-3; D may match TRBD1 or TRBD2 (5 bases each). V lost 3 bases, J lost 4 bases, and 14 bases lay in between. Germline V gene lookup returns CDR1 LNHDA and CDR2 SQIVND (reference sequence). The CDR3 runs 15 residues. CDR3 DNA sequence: TGTGCCAGTAGTATTGGGACGGGCCGGCCAGATACGCAGTATTTT. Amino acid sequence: CASSIGTGRPDTQYF. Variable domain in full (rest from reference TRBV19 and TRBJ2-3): DGGITQSPKYLFRKEGQNVTLSCEQNLNHDAMYWYRQDPGQGLRLIYYSQIVNDFQKGDIAEGYSVSREKKESFPLTVTSAQKNPTAFYLCASSIGTGRPDTQYFGPGTRLTVL.